The clone carrying this T cell receptor beta chain was detected ten times or more. Time point: sample taken at primary tumor resection. Whole RNA obtained from tumor, nontumor lung or frozen PBMC underwent sequencing without sorting. One entry per CDR3 protein, called by TCRdb with MiXCR from the 5' RACE reads. The table lists approximately 29,000 distinct CDR3 sequences, 7.5% to 10% of them singletons. This specimen comes from a study of spatial heterogeneity in lung cancer. Trimming left V 4 bases short and J 11 bases short, with 18 bases between. Germline V gene sequence: CDR1 SGHRS, CDR2 YFSETQ. The CDR3 is made up of 13 amino acids.

The chain recombines TRBV5-1 with TRBJ1-1; D not resolved. This clonotype was obtained from a female donor with early-stage non-small cell lung cancer. This specimen consisted of PBMCs, obtained at surgery. The CDR3 DNA sequence: TGCGCCAGCAGCGACGATCAGATGCTCATGGCTTTCTTT. The encoded protein is CASSDDQMLMAFF.